The rows below give T cell receptor beta chains drawn from one sample of a study of CD8 T cells in ankylosing spondylitis. TCRdb ran MiXCR on the 5' RACE reads and lists one entry per CDR3 protein. The sample includes approximately 240,000 distinct CDR3 sequences, over 9.5% of them seen just once. Sequenced input: blood, either unsorted or a sorted T cell fraction (not recorded which). The receptors shown here come from a male donor with ankylosing spondylitis or in good health (not recorded which). Both conserved end residues are part of each CDR3. Each record gives: CDR3 protein, CDR3 DNA, J gene, clone size, V gene, D gene. A D gene is named only where the DNA matches it firmly. Clone sizes are given selectively: once, few, many, or a class where the clone is expanded.

CASSFAAPEQYF | TGTGCCAGCAGCTTCGCCGCCCCCGAGCAGTACTTC | TRBJ2-7 | few | TRBV7-9 | NA
CSDSGEPQHF | TGCAGCGACTCTGGGGAGCCCCAGCATTTT | TRBJ1-5 | once | TRBV29-1 | NA
CSARDQRAELFF | TGCAGTGCTAGAGATCAGAGGGCCGAACTGTTTTTT | TRBJ1-4 | many | TRBV20-1 | NA
CASSLLTESSYNEQFF | TGCGCCAGCAGCTTGCTCACGGAGAGCTCCTACAATGAGCAGTTCTTC | TRBJ2-1 | NA | TRBV5-1 | NA
CVSSLLAENTGELFF | TGTGTCAGCAGCTTATTGGCAGAGAACACCGGGGAGCTGTTTTTT | TRBJ2-2 | once | TRBV7-2 | NA
CASSPRTGQLDGYTF | TGTGCCAGCAGTCCGCGAACAGGGCAGTTGGATGGCTACACCTTC | TRBJ1-2 | many | TRBV12-3/TRBV12-4 | NA
CASSGWRVEGSPLHF | TGTGCCAGCAGCGGATGGAGGGTTGAAGGTTCACCCCTCCACTTT | TRBJ1-6 | NA | TRBV7-2 | NA
CASSFMAGAHGYTF | TGTGCCAGCAGTTTCATGGCCGGTGCCCATGGCTACACCTTC | TRBJ1-2 | few | TRBV12-3/TRBV12-4 | NA
CASSLSGGYEQYF | TGTGCCAGCAGCTTGTCAGGGGGATACGAGCAGTACTTC | TRBJ2-7 | many | TRBV7-2 | TRBD1
CASSEYIYGYTF | TGTGCCAGCAGTGAATATATCTATGGCTACACCTTC | TRBJ1-2 | many | TRBV6-1 | NA
CASSYSRDKDMGLVNEQFF | TGTGCCAGCAGTTACTCGAGAGACAAGGATATGGGACTCGTCAATGAGCAGTTCTTC | TRBJ2-1 | many | TRBV6-2/TRBV6-3 | NA
CASSLGHEQYF | TGTGCCAGCAGTTTAGGCCACGAGCAGTACTTC | TRBJ2-7 | many | TRBV12-3/TRBV12-4 | NA
CACRQGVNYGYTF | TGTGCCTGCCGACAGGGGGTGAACTATGGCTACACCTTC | TRBJ1-2 | NA | TRBV30 | TRBD1
CASSYSRSGGASYNEQFF | TGTGCCAGCAGTTACTCTAGAAGCGGGGGGGCCTCCTACAATGAGCAGTTCTTC | TRBJ2-1 | many | TRBV6-2/TRBV6-3 | TRBD2
CSARDSFEAFF | TGCAGTGCTAGAGACAGTTTTGAAGCTTTCTTT | TRBJ1-1 | NA | TRBV20-1 | NA